The T cell receptor (beta chain) described here comes from a study of T cell repertoires in cytomegalovirus infection. Study background: The public TCR beta signatures pointed to both CMV infection and matching HLA type. The study's findings and limits: Cumulative frequency of public TCR beta families picked out carriers of CMV plus the relevant HLA. Clonotypes of TCR beta that were HLA-C-restricted and CMV-specific dominated the ex vivo response.

One entry per CDR3 protein, called by TCRdb with MiXCR from the reads. The sample consists of approximately 180,000 distinct CDR3 sequences, about a tenth of them appearing once. This clonotype was detected many times. Its antigen is unidentified. CDR1 and CDR2 from the germline V gene are MDHEN and SYDVKM. The CDR3 sequence is 13 residues long. The junction had 3 bases not matched to a gene; V was cut back by 2 bases and J by 10 bases. This TCR came from a human donor in good health (CMV status not recorded). Some clones in this sample may be carry-over from other donors' samples. The chain links TRBV28 to TRBJ2-1, with 9 bases that match TRBD1. Sequenced input: PBMCs. The CDR3: CASSLRTGDEQFF. The CDR3 DNA follows: TGTGCCAGCAGTTTAAGGACAGGGGACGAGCAGTTCTTC.